The 8 T cell receptor beta chains below come from one sample, sequenced in a study of cytomegalovirus exposure and HLA in healthy donors. TCRdb's copy holds only in-frame clones and misses some; the assay was immunoSEQ multiplex PCR. Here the sample spans approximately 98,000 clones, around 95% being singletons. The sample was PBMCs. The receptors here all came from a woman between 18 and 29 years old in good health and CMV-seronegative.

The rearrangement links TRBV11-2 to TRBJ2-1; TRBD1 is a possible D gene (5 bases). Germline V gene lookup returns CDR1 SGHAT and CDR2 FQNNGV. With 5 bases removed from V and 7 bases from J, the gap between germline ends came to 15 bases. The CDR3 length is 14 residues. The CDR3 nucleotides read TGTGCCAGCAGCAAAGACCAGGGCCGTAATGAGCAGTTCTTC. This encodes CASSKDQGRNEQFF.

This clone was seen more than once but under ten times. The rearrangement links TRBV15 to TRBJ2-7, with 10 nucleotides matching TRBD2. This CDR3 comprises 15 residues. Germline lookup yields CDR1 LNHNV and CDR2 YYDKDF (reference sequence). V gave up 1 base and J gave up 0 bases; unmatched junction bases: 0. The DNA of the CDR3 is TGTGCCACCAGCAGAGGACTAGCGGGCTCCTACGAGCAGTACTTC. Amino acid sequence: CATSRGLAGSYEQYF.

This rearrangement joins TRBV2 to TRBJ1-1, with TRBD1 matching 7 bases. V lost 6 bases, J lost 8 bases, and 15 bases stayed unmatched. CDR3 length: 15 amino acids. Germline V lookup: CDR1 SNHLY, CDR2 FYNNEI. The CDR3 sequence is CASRGLETGNREAFF. The CDR3 DNA follows: TGTGCCAGCAGAGGTCTTGAGACAGGGAACAGAGAAGCTTTCTTT.

V and J are TRBV4-1 and TRBJ2-7, with no clear D. Germline lookup yields CDR1 MGHRA and CDR2 YSYEKL. This CDR3 has 16 residues. V lost 1 base, J lost 0 bases, and 13 bases lay in between. The CDR3 region has the DNA TGCGCCAGCAGCCAAGGTGTTCAGAGGCCCTCCTACGAGCAGTACTTC. As protein: CASSQGVQRPSYEQYF.

The chain employs TRBV4-1 and TRBJ1-2, with 7 bases that match TRBD1. Germline CDR1 reads MGHRA; CDR2 reads YSYEKL. The V and J ends lost 0 bases and 7 bases, in that order; junction bases with no gene match: 8. This CDR3 has 15 amino acids. CDR3 sequence: CASSQEQGQMGGYTF. CDR3 sequence (DNA): TGCGCCAGCAGCCAAGAACAGGGGCAAATGGGTGGCTACACCTTC.

V gene TRBV27 combines with J gene TRBJ1-5, with a weak D call TRBD1 (6 bases). This CDR3 has 16 amino acids. Looked up from germline, CDR1 is MNHEY and CDR2 is SMNVEV (reference sequence). With 0 bases removed from V and 0 bases from J, the gap between germline ends came to 9 bases. In DNA form, the CDR3 reads TGTGCCAGCAGTTTATCATCAGGGGATAGCAATCAGCCCCAGCATTTT. It specifies CASSLSSGDSNQPQHF.

The chain links TRBV6-6 to TRBJ1-4; a weak D match, TRBD1 (6 bases). CDR1 MNHNY and CDR2 SVGAGI come from the germline V gene (reference sequence). The V gene lost 4 bases and the J gene lost 8 bases, with 17 bases spanning the gap. CDR3 size: 15 residues. CDR3 amino acids: CASSSRDTGWEKLFF. CDR3 sequence (DNA): TGTGCCAGCAGTTCCCGGGACACGGGATGGGAAAAACTGTTTTTT.

The chain couples TRBV28 to TRBJ2-7; TRBD1 agrees at 9 bases. The CDR3 runs 15 residues. Unmatched junction bases numbered 8, after V lost 4 bases and J lost 4 bases. Germline V CDR1 and CDR2: MDHEN, SYDVKM. The CDR3 region is CASSWDREGMYEQYF. The CDR3 bases are TGTGCCAGCAGTTGGGACAGGGAGGGTATGTACGAGCAGTACTTC. Using reference TRBV28 and TRBJ2-7 for the parts outside the CDR3, the full variable domain is DVKVTQSSRYLVKRTGEKVFLECVQDMDHENMFWYRQDPGLGLRLIYFSYDVKMKEKGDIPEGYSVSREKKERFSLILESASTNQTSMYLCASSWDREGMYEQYFGPGTRLTVT.